What follows describes a single TCR beta chain. Sequencing was performed with immunoSEQ multiplex PCR; in TCRdb, only in-frame clones are kept and a portion is missing. The sample records hundreds of thousands of clones, around nine tenths being singletons. This sample stems from a study of blood T cell repertoires in COVID-19. At the level of the study: What the recovered Cohort 3 donors had was two negative PCRs, clearance, or symptom resolution.

Germline V gene lookup returns CDR1 GTSNPN and CDR2 SVGIG (reference sequence). CDR3 length: 14 residues. The ends lost 6 bases at V and 0 bases at J; junction bases unmatched: 5. The participants were between about 18 and 90 years old and came from under 25 US areas. Participant reports of clinical history set cohort assignment. This sequence originates from a woman aged 55-69 years in a cohort exposed to, infected with or recovered from COVID-19 (not recorded which). The V call is TRBV30, the J call TRBJ1-2, with 9 nucleotides matching TRBD1. Sequencing was done on a sample of PBMCs or T cells enriched from blood (not recorded which). The CDR3, as DNA: TGTGCCTGCATTAGACAGGGGGCTAACTATGGCTACACCTTC. Its translation is CACIRQGANYGYTF.